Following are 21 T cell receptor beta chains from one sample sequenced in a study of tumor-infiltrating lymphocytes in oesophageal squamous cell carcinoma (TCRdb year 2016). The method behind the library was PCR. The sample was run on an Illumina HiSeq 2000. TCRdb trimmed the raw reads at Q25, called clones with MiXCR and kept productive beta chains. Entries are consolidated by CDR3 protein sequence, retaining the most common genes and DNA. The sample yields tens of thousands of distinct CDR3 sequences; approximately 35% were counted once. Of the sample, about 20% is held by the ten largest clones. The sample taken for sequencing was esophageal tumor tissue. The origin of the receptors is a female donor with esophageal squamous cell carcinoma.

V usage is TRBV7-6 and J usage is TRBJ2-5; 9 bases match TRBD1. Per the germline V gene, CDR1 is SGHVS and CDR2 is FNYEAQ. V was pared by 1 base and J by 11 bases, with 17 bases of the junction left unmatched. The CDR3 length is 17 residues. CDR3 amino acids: CASSLVSGQGPYNEQYF. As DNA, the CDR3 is TGTGCCAGCAGCTTAGTTTCGGGACAGGGACCCTACAATGAGCAGTACTTC.

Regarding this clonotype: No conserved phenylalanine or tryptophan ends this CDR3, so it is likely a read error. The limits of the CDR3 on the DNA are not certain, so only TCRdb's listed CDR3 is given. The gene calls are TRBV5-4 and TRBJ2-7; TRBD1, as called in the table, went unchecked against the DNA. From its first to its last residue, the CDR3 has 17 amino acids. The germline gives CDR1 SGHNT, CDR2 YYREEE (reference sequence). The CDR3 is CASSPRTGSNYGYTFGS.

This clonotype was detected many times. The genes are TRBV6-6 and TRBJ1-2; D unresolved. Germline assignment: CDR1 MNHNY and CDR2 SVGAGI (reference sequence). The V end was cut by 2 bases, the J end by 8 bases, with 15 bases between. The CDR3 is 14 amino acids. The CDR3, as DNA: TGTGCCAGCAGTTACGGGCCAAGGGTCTACGGCTACACCTTC. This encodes CASSYGPRVYGYTF.

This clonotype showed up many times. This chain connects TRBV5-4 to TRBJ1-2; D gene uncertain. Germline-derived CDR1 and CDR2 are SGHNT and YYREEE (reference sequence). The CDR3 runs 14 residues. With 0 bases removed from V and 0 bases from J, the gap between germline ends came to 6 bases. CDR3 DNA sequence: TGTGCCAGCAGCTTGGGGGGATCTAACTATGGCTACACCTTC. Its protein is CASSLGGSNYGYTF.

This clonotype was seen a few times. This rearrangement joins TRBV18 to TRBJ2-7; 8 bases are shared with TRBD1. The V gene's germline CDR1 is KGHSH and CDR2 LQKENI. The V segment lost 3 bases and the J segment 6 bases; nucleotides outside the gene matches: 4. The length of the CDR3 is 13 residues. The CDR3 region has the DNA TGTGCCAGCTCACCCGGGACAGGTGTCGAGCAGTACTTC. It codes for CASSPGTGVEQYF.

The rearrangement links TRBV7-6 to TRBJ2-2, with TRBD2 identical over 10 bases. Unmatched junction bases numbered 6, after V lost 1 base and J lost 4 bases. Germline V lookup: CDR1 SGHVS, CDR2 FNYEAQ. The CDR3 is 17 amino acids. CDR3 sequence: CASSLGAGGPGTGELFF. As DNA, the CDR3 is TGTGCCAGCAGCTTAGGAGCGGGAGGGCCGGGCACCGGGGAGCTGTTTTTT.

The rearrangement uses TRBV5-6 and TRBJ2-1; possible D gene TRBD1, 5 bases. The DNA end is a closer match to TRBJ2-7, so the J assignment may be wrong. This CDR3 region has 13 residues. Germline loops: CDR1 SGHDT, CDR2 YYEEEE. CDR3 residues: CASSWATVFEQYF. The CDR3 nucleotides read TGTGCCAGCAGCTGGGCGACAGTCTTTGAGCAGTACTTC.

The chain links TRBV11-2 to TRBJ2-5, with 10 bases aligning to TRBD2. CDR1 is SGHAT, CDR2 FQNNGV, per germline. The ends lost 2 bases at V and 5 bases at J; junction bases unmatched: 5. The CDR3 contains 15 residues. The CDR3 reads CASSLTSGGEETQYF. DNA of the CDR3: TGTGCCAGCAGCTTAACCAGCGGGGGGGAGGAGACCCAGTACTTC.

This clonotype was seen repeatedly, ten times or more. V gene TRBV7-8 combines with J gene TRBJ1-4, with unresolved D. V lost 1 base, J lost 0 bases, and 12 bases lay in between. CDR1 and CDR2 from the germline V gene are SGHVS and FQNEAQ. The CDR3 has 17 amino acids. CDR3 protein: CASSLVVSLATNEKLFF. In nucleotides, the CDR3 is TGTGCCAGCAGCTTAGTGGTCAGCCTCGCAACTAATGAAAAACTGTTTTTT.

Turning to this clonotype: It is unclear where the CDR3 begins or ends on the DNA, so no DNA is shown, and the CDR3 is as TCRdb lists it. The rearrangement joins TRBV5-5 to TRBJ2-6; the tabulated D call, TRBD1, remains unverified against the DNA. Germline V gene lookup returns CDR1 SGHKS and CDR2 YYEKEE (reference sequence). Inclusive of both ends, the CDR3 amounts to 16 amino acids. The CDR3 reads CASSTRRTGGWLHLRF.

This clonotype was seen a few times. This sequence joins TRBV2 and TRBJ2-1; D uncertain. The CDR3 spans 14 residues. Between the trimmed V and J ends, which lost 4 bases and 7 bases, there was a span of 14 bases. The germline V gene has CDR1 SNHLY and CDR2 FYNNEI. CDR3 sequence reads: CASSAIAFENEQFF. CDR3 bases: TGTGCCAGCAGTGCCATTGCTTTCGAGAATGAGCAGTTCTTC. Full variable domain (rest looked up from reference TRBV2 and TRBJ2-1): EPEVTQTPSHQVTQMGQEVILRCVPISNHLYFYWYRQILGQKVEFLVSFYNNEISEKSEIFDDQFSVERPDGSNFTLKIRSTKLEDSAMYFCASSAIAFENEQFFGPGTRLTVL.

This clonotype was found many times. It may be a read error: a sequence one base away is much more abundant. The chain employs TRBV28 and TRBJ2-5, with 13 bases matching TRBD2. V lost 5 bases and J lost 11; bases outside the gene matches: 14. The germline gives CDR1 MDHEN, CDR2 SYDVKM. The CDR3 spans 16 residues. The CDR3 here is CASSSLGLAGVNEQYF. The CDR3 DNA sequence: TGTGCCAGCAGTAGCCTAGGACTAGCGGGAGTCAATGAGCAGTACTTC. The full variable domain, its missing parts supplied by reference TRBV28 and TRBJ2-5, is DVKVTQSSRYLVKRTGEKVFLECVQDMDHENMFWYRQDPGLGLRLIYFSYDVKMKEKGDIPEGYSVSREKKERFSLILESASTNQTSMYLCASSSLGLAGVNEQYFGPGTRLLVL.

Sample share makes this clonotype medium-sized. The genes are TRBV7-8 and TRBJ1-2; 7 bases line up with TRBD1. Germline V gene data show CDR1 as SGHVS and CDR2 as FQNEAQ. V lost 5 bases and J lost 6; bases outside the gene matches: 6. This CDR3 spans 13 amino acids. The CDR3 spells CASSPTGVNGYTF. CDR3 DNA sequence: TGTGCCAGCAGCCCCACAGGGGTTAATGGCTACACCTTC.

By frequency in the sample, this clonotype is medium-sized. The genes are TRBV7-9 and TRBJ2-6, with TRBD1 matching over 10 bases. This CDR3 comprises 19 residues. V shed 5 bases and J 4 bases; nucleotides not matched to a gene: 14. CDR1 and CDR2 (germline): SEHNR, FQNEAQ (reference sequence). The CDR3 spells CASSDYRGTGATGANVLTF. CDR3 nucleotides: TGTGCCAGCAGCGATTATCGGGGGACAGGGGCAACGGGGGCCAACGTCCTGACTTTC. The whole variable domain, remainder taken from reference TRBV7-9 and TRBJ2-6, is DTGVSQNPRHKITKRGQNVTFRCDPISEHNRLYWYRQTLGQGPEFLTYFQNEAQLEKSRLLSDRFSAERPKGSFSTLEIQRTEQGDSAMYLCASSDYRGTGATGANVLTFGAGSRLTVL.

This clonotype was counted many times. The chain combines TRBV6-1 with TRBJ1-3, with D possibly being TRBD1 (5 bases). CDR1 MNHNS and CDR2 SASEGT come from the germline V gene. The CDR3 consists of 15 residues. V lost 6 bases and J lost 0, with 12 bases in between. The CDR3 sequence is CASSARGNSGNTIYF. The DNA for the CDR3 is TGTGCCAGCAGCGCCCGGGGCAACTCTGGAAACACCATATATTTT.

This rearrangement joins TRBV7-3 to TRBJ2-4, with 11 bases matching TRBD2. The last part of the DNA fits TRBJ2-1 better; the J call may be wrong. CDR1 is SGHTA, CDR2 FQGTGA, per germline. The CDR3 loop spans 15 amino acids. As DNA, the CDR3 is TGTGCCAGCAGCTTCCGACTAGCGGGGTACAATGAGCAGTTCTTC. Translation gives CASSFRLAGYNEQFF.

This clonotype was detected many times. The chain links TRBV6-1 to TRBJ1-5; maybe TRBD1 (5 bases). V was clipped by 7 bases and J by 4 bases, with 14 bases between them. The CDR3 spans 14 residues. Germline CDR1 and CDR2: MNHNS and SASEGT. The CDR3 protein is CASNPQGGNQPQHF. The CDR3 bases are TGTGCCAGCAACCCCCAGGGAGGGAATCAGCCCCAGCATTTT.

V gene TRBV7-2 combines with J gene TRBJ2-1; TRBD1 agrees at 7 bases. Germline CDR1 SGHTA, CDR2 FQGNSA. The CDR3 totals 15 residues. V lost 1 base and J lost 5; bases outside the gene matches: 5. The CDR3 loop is CASSLEGQTNNEQFF. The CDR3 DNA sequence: TGTGCCAGCAGCTTAGAGGGACAGACAAACAATGAGCAGTTCTTC.

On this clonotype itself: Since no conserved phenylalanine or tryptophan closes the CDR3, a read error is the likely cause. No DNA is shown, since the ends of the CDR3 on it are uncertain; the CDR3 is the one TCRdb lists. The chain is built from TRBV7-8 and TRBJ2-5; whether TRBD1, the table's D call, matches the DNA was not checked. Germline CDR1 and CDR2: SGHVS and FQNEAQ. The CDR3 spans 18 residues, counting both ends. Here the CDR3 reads CASSLAVTGGLRTQYFGA.

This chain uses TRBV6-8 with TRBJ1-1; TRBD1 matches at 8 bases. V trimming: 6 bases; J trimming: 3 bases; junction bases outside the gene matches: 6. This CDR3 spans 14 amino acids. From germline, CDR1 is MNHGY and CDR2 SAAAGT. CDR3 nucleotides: TGTGCCAGCAGCCCAAGACAGGGGTACACTGAAGCTTTCTTT. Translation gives CASSPRQGYTEAFF.

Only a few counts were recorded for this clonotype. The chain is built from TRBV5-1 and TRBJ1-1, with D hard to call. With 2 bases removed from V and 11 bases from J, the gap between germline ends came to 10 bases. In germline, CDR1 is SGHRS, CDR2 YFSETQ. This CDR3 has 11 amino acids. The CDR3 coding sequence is TGCGCCAGCAGCTTAGAAGGGAATGCTTTCTTT. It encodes CASSLEGNAFF.